The clone carrying this T cell receptor (beta chain) appeared once. Here immunoSEQ multiplex PCR was the method, and the copy in TCRdb shows in-frame clones only, minus some. Of over 150,000 clones listed, over 75% are singletons. The data are from a study of blood T cell repertoires in COVID-19. About the study: The United States, Italy and Spain supplied acute and convalescent COVID-19 samples. PBMCs, B-cell-depleted T cells, or T cells were the source of the cDNA or gDNA that made up the material.

This TCR derives from a woman aged 45 to 65 with acute or convalescent COVID-19. Sequenced: peripheral blood.

CDR3 DNA sequence: TGCAGCGTTGAAGAATTTGGGACAGGTAACGGGGCCAACGTCCTGACTTTC. Its translation is CSVEEFGTGNGANVLTF. The gene calls are TRBV29-1 and TRBJ2-6, with 8 bases fitting TRBD1. CDR1 is SQVTM and CDR2 is ANQGSEA in the germline V gene. The CDR3 spans 17 residues. V shed 0 bases and J 4 bases; nucleotides not matched to a gene: 8.